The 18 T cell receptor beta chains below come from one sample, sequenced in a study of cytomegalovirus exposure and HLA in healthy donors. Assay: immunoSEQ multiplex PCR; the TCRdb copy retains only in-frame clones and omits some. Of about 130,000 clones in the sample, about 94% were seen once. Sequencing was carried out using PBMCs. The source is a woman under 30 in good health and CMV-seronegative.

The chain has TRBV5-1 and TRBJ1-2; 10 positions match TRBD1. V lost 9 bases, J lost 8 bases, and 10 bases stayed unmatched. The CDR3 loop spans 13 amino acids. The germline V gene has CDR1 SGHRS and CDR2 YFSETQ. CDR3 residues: CATTEGQGSGYTF. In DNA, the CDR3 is TGCGCCACCACGGAGGGACAGGGGAGCGGCTACACCTTC.

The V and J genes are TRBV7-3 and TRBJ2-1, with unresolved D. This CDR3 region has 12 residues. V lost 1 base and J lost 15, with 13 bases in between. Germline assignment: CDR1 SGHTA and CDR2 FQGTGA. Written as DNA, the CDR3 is TGTGCCAGCAGCTTAAACTCCCTGCCTGGGTTCTTC. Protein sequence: CASSLNSLPGFF. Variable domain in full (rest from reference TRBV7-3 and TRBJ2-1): GAGVSQTPSNKVTEKGKYVELRCDPISGHTALYWYRQSLGQGPEFLIYFQGTGAADDSGLPNDRFFAVRPEGSVSTLKIQRTERGDSAVYLCASSLNSLPGFFGPGTRLTVL.

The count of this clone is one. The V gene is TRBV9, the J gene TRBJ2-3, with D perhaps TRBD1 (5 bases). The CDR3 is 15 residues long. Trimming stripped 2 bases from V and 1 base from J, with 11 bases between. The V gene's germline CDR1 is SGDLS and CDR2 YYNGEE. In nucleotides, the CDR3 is TGTGCCAGCAGCGTGAGAGGACACCGCACAGATACGCAGTATTTT. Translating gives CASSVRGHRTDTQYF.

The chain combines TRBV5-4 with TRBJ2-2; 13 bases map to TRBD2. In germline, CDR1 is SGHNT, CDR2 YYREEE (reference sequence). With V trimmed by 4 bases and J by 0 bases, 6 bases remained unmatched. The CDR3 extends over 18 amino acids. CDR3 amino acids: CASSRGLAGPSNTGELFF. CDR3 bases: TGTGCCAGCAGCCGGGGACTAGCGGGACCATCGAACACCGGGGAGCTGTTTTTT.

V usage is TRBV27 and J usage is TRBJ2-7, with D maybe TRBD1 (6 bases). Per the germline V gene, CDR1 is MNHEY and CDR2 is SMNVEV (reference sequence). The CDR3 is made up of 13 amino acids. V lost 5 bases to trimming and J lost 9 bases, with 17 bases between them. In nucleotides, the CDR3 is TGTGCCAGCAGTCCGACACAGGGCGATGGGCAGTACTTC. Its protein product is CASSPTQGDGQYF.

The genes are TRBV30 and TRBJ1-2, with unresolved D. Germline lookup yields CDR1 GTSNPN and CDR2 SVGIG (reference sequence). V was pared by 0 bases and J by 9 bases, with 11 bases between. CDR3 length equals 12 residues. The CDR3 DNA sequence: TGTGCCTGGAGTGTCTCGGGTTCTCGCTACACCTTC. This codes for CAWSVSGSRYTF.

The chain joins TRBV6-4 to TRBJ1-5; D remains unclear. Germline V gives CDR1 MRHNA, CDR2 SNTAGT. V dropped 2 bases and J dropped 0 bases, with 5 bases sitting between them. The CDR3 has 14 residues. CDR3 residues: CASSDMYSNQPQHF. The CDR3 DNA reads TGTGCCAGCAGTGACATGTATAGCAATCAGCCCCAGCATTTT.

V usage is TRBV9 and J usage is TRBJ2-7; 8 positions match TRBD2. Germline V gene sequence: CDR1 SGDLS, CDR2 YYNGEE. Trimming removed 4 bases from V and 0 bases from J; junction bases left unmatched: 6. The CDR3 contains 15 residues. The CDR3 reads CASSPSGSISYEQYF. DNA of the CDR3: TGTGCCAGCAGCCCCAGCGGGAGTATCTCCTACGAGCAGTACTTC.

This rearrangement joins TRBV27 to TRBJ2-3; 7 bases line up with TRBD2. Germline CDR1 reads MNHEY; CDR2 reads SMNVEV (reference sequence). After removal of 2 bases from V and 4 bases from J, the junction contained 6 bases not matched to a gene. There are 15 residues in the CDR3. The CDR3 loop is CASSLGGRSSDTQYF. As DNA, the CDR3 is TGTGCCAGCAGTTTAGGCGGGAGAAGCTCAGATACGCAGTATTTT.

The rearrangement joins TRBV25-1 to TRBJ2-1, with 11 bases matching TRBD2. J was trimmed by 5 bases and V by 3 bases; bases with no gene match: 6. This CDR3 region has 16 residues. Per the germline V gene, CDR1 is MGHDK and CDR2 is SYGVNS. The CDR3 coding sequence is TGTGCCAGCAGTGAGTTTAGCGGGGGGGCAAACAATGAGCAGTTCTTC. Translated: CASSEFSGGANNEQFF.

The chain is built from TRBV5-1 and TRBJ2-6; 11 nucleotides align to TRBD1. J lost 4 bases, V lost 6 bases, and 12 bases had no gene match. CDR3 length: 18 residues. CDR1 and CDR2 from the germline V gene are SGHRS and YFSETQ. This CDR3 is CASTPMDRGRQGANVLTF. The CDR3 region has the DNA TGCGCCAGCACCCCCATGGACAGGGGGCGTCAAGGGGCCAACGTCCTGACTTTC. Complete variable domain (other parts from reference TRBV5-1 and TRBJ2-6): KAGVTQTPRYLIKTRGQQVTLSCSPISGHRSVSWYQQTPGQGLQFLFEYFSETQRNKGNFPGRFSGRQFSNSRSEMNVSTLELGDSALYLCASTPMDRGRQGANVLTFGAGSRLTVL.

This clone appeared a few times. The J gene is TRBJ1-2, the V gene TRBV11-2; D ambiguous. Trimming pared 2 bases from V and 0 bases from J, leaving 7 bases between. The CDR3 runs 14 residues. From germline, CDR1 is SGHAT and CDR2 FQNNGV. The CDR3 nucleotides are TGTGCCAGCAGCTTAACCGCAGCTAACTATGGCTACACCTTC. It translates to CASSLTAANYGYTF.

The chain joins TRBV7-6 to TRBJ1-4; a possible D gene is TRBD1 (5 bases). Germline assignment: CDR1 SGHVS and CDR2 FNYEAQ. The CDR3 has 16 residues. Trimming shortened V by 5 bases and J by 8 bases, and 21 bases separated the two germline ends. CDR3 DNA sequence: TGTGCCAGCAGCCAGTCGGGCCCAGGGTTGGGCGAAAAACTGTTTTTT. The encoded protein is CASSQSGPGLGEKLFF.

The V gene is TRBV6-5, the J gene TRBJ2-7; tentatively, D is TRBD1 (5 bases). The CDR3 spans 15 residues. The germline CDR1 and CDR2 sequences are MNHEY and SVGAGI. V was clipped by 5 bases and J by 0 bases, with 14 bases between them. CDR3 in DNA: TGTGCCAGCAGTCAATTCTCGACAGCCTCCTACGAGCAGTACTTC. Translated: CASSQFSTASYEQYF.

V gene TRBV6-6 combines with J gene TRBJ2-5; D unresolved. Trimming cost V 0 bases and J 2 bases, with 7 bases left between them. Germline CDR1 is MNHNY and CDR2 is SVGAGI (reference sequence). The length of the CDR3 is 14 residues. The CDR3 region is CASSYSGPQETQYF. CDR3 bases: TGTGCCAGCAGTTACTCGGGCCCACAAGAGACCCAGTACTTC.

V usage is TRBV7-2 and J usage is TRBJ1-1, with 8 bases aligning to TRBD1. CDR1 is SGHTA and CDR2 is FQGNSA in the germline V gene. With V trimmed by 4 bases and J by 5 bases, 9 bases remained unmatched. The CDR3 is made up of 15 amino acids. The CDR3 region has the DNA TGTGCCAGCAGCTCGAACAGGGGGATGGGAACTGAAGCTTTCTTT. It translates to CASSSNRGMGTEAFF.

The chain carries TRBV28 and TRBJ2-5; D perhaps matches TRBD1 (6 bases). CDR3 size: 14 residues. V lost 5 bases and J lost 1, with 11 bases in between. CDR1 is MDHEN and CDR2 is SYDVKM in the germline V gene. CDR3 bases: TGTGCCAGCAGTCGTACAGGGATCCAAGAGACCCAGTACTTC. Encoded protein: CASSRTGIQETQYF.

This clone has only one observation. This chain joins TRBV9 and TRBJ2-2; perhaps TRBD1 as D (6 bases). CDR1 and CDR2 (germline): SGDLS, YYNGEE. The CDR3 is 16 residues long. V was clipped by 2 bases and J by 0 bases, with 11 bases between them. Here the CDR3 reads CASSVGQNPNTGELFF. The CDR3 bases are TGTGCCAGCAGCGTCGGACAGAATCCGAACACCGGGGAGCTGTTTTTT. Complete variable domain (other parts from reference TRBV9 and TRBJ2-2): DSGVTQTPKHLITATGQRVTLRCSPRSGDLSVYWYQQSLDQGLQFLIQYYNGEERAKGNILERFSAQQFPDLHSELNLSSLELGDSALYFCASSVGQNPNTGELFFGEGSRLTVL.